A selection of T cell receptor beta chains follows, all from one sample in a study of shared clonotypes between healthy human individuals. Sequencing was performed with immunoSEQ multiplex PCR; in TCRdb, only in-frame clones are kept and a portion is missing. Of roughly 2.2 million clones in the sample, roughly 90% were seen once. The sequencing sample was made of naive CD4+ T cells from PBMCs. Every receptor here comes from a man younger than 35 in good health. Some clones in this sample may be carry-over from other donors' samples. Both conserved end residues are part of each CDR3. Each record gives: V gene, J gene, CDR3 protein.

>TRBV7-6|TRBJ2-1
CASSPRSGTSWGEQFF
>TRBV9|TRBJ2-7
CASSDGLAGDLSEQYF
>TRBV5-1|TRBJ2-3
CASSRGLAGEGETDTQYF
>TRBV28|TRBJ1-2
CASSLVGQGGRGYTF
>TRBV5-5|TRBJ1-2
CASSLVSRSSYGYTF
>TRBV5-1|TRBJ2-3
CASGPRGREADTQYF
>TRBV11-2|TRBJ1-1
CASSPQGWDTEAFF
>TRBV10-2|TRBJ2-1
CASKGEGGGSYNEQFF
>TRBV28|TRBJ2-7
CASSLPSGSKLGEQYF
>TRBV5-8|TRBJ2-1
CASSLGLAGVRIDEQFF
>TRBV6-4|TRBJ2-1
CASSDRGRYNEQFF
>TRBV10-3|TRBJ1-5
CAISEADNQPQHF
>TRBV2|TRBJ1-2
CASSEETGAVKGYTF
>TRBV19|TRBJ1-1
CASSIDLRGGTEAFF
>TRBV7-9|TRBJ1-5
CASSPEDQPQHF
>TRBV5-1|TRBJ1-1
CASSSGGTGADTEAFF
>TRBV28|TRBJ2-6
CASRRNRDSYSGANVLTF
>TRBV27|TRBJ1-1
CASSFAGRKTNTEAFF
>TRBV30|TRBJ1-5
CAWSGTGNSNQPQHF
>TRBV7-2|TRBJ2-1
CASSQRDRFNNEQFF
>TRBV20-1|TRBJ1-1
CSAPRNTEAFF
>TRBV29-1|TRBJ2-1
CSVHRAGNEQFF
>TRBV30|TRBJ2-1
CAWSWPRQGISYNEQFF
>TRBV27|TRBJ2-7
CASRGGLRDYSYEQYF
>TRBV5-1|TRBJ1-2
CASSLVEVTGYGYTF
>TRBV9|TRBJ2-7
CASSPGAVTAYEQYF
>TRBV28|TRBJ1-1
CASSFRQGYTEAFF
>TRBV7-8|TRBJ2-5
CASSPDRAETQYF